This T cell receptor beta chain emerged from a study of OX40 agonist ivuxolimab in advanced cancers. Sampling times: baseline, cycle 4 day 1, cycle 7 day 1. This clone was detected once. The CDR3 loop spans 19 amino acids. V lost 1 base to trimming and J lost 8 bases, with 30 bases between them. The germline CDR1 and CDR2 sequences are SGDLS and YYNGEE. TCRdb's table, derived via immunoSEQ multiplex PCR, lists solely in-frame clones and lacks some. Seen here are 41,000 or so clones, 70% to 90% observed once, and the top ten hold 2.5% to 3%. The chain joins TRBV9 to TRBJ1-2; a possible D gene is TRBD1 (6 bases). Sequenced here: CD4+ or CD8+ T cells sorted from blood, sampled in a trial of the OX40 agonist ivuxolimab. The sequence was collected from an adult with an advanced solid tumor such as melanoma, head and neck, liver or kidney cancer. This CDR3 reads CASSVSSNRQGQSAGGYTF. In DNA, the CDR3 is TGTGCCAGCAGCGTAAGTAGTAACCGACAAGGACAGTCAGCGGGGGGCTACACCTTC.